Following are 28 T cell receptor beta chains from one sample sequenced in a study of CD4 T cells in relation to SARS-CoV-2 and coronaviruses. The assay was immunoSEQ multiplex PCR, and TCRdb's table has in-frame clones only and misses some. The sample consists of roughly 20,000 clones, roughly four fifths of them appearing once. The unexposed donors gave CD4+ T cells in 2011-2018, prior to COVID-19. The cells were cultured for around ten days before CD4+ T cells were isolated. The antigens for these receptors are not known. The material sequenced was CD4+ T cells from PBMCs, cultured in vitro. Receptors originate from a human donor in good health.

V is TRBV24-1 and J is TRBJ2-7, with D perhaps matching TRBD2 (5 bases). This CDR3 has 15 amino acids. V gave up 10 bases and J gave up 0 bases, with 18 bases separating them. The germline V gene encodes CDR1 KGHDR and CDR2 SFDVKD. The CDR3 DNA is TGTGCCACAAGCTTGAGCGGTATTAGCTCCTACGAGCAGTACTTC. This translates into CATSLSGISSYEQYF.

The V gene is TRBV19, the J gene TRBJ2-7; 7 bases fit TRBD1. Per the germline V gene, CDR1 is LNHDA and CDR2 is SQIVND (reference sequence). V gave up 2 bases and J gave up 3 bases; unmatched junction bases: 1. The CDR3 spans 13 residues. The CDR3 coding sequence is TGTGCCAGTAGTATAAACAGGGGCTACGAGCAGTACTTC. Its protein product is CASSINRGYEQYF.

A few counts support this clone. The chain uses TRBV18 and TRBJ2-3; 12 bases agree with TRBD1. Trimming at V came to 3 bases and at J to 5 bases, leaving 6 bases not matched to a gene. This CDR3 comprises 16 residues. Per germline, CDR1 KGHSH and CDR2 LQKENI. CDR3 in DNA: TGTGCCAGCTCACCTCTGGGACAGGGGGCTTTAGATACGCAGTATTTT. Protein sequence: CASSPLGQGALDTQYF.

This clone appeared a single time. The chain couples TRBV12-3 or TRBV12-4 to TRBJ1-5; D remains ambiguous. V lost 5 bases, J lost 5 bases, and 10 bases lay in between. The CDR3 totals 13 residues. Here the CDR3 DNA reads TGTGCCAGCAGTCCACTCAGCGATCAGCCCCAGCATTTT. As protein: CASSPLSDQPQHF.

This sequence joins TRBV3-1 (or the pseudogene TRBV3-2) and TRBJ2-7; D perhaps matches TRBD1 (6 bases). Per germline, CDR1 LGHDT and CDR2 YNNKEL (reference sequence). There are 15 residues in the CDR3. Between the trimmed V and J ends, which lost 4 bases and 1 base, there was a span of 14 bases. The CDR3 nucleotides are TGTGCCAGCAGCCCTGTGGGACACGCGTCCTACGAGCAGTACTTC. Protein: CASSPVGHASYEQYF.

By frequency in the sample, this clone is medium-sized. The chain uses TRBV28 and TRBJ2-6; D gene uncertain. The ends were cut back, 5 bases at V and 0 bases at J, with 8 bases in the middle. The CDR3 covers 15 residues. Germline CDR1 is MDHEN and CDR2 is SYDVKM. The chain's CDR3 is CASSIGNSGANVLTF. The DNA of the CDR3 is TGTGCCAGCAGTATTGGGAACTCTGGGGCCAACGTCCTGACTTTC. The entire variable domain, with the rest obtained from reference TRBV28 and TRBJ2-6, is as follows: DVKVTQSSRYLVKRTGEKVFLECVQDMDHENMFWYRQDPGLGLRLIYFSYDVKMKEKGDIPEGYSVSREKKERFSLILESASTNQTSMYLCASSIGNSGANVLTFGAGSRLTVL.

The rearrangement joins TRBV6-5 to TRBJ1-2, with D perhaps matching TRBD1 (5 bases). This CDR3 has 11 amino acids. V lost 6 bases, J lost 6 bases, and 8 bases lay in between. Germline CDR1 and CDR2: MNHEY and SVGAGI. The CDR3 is CASRDIHGYTF. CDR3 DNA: TGTGCCAGCAGGGACATTCATGGCTACACCTTC.

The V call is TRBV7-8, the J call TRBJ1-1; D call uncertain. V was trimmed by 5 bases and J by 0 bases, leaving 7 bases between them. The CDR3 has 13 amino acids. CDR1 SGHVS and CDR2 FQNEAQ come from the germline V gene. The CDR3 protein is CASSRTLNTEAFF. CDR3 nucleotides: TGTGCCAGCAGCCGAACCCTGAACACTGAAGCTTTCTTT.

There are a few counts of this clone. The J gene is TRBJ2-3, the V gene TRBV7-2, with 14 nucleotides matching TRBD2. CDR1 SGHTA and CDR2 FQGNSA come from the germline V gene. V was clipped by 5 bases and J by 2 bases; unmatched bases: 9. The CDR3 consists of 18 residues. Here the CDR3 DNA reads TGTGCCAGCAGCGTCCGACTAGCGGGGGGGCGCCCCACAGATACGCAGTATTTT. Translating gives CASSVRLAGGRPTDTQYF.

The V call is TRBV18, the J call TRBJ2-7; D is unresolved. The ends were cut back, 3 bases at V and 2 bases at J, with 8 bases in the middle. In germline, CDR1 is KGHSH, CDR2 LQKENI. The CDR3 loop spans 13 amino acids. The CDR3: CASSPGRTYEQYF. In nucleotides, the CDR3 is TGTGCCAGCTCACCTGGACGGACCTACGAGCAGTACTTC.

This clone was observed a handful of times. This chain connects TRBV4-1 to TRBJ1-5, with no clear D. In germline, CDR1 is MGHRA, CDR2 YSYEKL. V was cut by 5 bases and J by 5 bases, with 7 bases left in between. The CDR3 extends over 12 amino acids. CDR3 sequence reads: CASSDLDQPQHF. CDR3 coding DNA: TGCGCCAGCAGCGATTTAGATCAGCCCCAGCATTTT.

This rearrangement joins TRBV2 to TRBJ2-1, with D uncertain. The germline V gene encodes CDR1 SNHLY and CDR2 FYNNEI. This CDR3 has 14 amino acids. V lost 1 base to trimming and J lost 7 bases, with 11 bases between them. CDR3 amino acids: CASSEEQMGNEQFF. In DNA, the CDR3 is TGTGCCAGCAGTGAAGAACAGATGGGGAATGAGCAGTTCTTC.

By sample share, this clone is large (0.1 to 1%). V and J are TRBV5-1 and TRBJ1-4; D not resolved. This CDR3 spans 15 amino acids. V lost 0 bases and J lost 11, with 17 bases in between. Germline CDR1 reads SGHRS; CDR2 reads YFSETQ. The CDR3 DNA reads TGCGCCAGCAGCTTGGGTCAAGGGTACGATAAGAAACTGTTTTTT. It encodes CASSLGQGYDKKLFF.

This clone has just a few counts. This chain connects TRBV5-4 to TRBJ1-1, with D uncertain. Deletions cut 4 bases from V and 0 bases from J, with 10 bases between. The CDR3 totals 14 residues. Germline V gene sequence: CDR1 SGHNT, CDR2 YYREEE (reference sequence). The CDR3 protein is CASSLVGMNTEAFF. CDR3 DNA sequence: TGTGCCAGCAGCCTCGTTGGCATGAACACTGAAGCTTTCTTT.

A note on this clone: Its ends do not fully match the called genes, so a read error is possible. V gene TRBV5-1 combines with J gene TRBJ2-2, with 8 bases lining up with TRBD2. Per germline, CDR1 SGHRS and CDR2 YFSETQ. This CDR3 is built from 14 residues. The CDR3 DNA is TGCGCCAGCAGCTTGGCCGGTACGAGCGGGGGGCTGTTTTTT. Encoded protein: CASSLAGTSGGLFF.

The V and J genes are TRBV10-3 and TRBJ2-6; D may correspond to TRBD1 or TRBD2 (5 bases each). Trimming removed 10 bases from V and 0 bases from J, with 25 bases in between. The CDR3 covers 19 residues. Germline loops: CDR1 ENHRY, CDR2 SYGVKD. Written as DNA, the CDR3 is TGTGCCACCCATGGGGCATCCGGGACCGTCAGCTCTGGGGCCAACGTCCTGACTTTC. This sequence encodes CATHGASGTVSSGANVLTF.

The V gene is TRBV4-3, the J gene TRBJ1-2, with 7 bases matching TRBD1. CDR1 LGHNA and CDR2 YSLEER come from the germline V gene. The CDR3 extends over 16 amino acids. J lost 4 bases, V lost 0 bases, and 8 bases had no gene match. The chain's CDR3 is CASSQDPRTGPYGYTF. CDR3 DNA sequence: TGCGCCAGCAGCCAAGACCCCCGGACAGGCCCCTATGGCTACACCTTC.

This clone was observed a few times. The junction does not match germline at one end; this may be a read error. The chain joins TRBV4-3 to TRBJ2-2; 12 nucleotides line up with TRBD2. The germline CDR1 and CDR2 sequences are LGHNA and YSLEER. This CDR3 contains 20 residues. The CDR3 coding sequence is TGCGCCAGCAGCCGAAGAGTAGGACTAGCGGGATCAAGGGGGCGCCGGGGAGCTGTTTTT. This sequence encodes CASSRRVGLAGSRGRRGAVF.

CDR3 sequence reads: CASRKGLAGGSDTQYF. The CDR3 DNA reads TGTGCCAGCAGGAAGGGACTCGCGGGGGGGTCGGATACGCAGTATTTT. The rearrangement links TRBV2 to TRBJ2-3; TRBD2 matches 9 bases. CDR1 SNHLY and CDR2 FYNNEI come from the germline V gene. Trimming at V came to 6 bases and at J to 6 bases, leaving 13 bases not matched to a gene. The CDR3 contains 16 residues. The complete variable domain, with remaining parts taken from reference TRBV2 and TRBJ2-3, reads EPEVTQTPSHQVTQMGQEVILRCVPISNHLYFYWYRQILGQKVEFLVSFYNNEISEKSEIFDDQFSVERPDGSNFTLKIRSTKLEDSAMYFCASRKGLAGGSDTQYFGPGTRLTVL.

Here the CDR3 DNA reads TGTGCCAGCAGCTTAGACCCCCTCGGAGGAGGTCGGGAGACCCAGTACTTC. Translation: CASSLDPLGGGRETQYF. The chain links TRBV7-2 to TRBJ2-5; a weak D match, TRBD2 (5 bases). The CDR3 totals 17 residues. CDR1 is SGHTA and CDR2 is FQGNSA in the germline V gene. The V gene lost 1 base and the J gene lost 5 bases, with 20 bases spanning the gap.

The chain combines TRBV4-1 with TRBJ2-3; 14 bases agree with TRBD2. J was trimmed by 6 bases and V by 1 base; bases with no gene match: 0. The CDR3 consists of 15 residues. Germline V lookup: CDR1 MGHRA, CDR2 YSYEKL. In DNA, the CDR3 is TGCGCCAGCAGCCAAGGGACTAGCGGGGGGGATACGCAGTATTTT. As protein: CASSQGTSGGDTQYF.

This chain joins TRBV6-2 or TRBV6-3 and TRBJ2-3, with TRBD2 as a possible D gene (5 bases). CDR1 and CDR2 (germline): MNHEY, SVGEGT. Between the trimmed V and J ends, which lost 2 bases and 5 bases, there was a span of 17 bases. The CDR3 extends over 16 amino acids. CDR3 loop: CASSYGGLSFGDTQYF. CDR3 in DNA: TGTGCCAGCAGTTACGGCGGGCTTTCCTTCGGAGATACGCAGTATTTT.

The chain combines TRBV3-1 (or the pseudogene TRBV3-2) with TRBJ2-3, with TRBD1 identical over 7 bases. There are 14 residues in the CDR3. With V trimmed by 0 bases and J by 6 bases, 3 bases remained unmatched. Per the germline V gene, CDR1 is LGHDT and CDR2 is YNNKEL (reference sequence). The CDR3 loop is CASSQETGDDTQYF. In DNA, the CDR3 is TGTGCCAGCAGCCAAGAAACAGGGGATGATACGCAGTATTTT.

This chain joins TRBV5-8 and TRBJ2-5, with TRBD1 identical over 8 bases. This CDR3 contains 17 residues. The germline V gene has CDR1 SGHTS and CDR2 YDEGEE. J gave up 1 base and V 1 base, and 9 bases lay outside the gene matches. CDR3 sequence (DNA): TGTGCCAGCAGCTTGAGGACAGGGAGAGGGGGCCAAGAGACCCAGTACTTC. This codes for CASSLRTGRGGQETQYF.

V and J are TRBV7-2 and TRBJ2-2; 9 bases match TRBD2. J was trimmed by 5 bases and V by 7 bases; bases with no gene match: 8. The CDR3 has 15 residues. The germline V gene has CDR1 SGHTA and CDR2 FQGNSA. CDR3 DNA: TGTGCCAGCAAGTACCAGCGGGGGGATACCGGGGAGCTGTTTTTT. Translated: CASKYQRGDTGELFF.

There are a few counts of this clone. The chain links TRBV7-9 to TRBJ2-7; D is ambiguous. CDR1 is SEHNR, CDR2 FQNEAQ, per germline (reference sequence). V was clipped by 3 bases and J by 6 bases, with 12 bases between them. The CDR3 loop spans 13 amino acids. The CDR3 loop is CASSFASGGEQYF. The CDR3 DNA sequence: TGTGCCAGCAGCTTCGCGTCCGGTGGCGAGCAGTACTTC.

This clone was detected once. The CDR3 region has the DNA TGTGCCAGCAGTGACGAAGGGACGGGAGACTATGGCTACACCTTC. Amino acid sequence: CASSDEGTGDYGYTF. The V call is TRBV6-1, the J call TRBJ1-2; a weak D match, TRBD1 (5 bases). Looked up from germline, CDR1 is MNHNS and CDR2 is SASEGT. Trimming pared 3 bases from V and 3 bases from J, leaving 14 bases between. This CDR3 spans 15 amino acids.

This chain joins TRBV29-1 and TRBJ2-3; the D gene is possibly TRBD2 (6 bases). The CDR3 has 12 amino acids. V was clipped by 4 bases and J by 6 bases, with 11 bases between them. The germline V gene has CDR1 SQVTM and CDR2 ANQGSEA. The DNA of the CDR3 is TGCAGCGTTGGGGAGGCCCCGGATACGCAGTATTTT. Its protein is CSVGEAPDTQYF.